This T cell receptor (beta chain) was recovered during a study of blood T cell repertoires in COVID-19. CDR1 is KGHSH and CDR2 is LQKENI in the germline V gene. Losses at the gene ends were 3 bases for V and 8 bases for J; bases not matched to a gene: 8. This CDR3 comprises 15 residues. Clones were read by immunoSEQ multiplex PCR, and TCRdb kept only the in-frame ones, dropping some. The table records some 240,000 clones, 80% to 85% of them present only once. The age range of participants was about 18 to 89 years, with residence in roughly 25 US areas. The sequenced sample consisted of PBMCs or T cells enriched from blood (not recorded which). The TCR originated in a man aged 45-65 years who had recovered from COVID-19. This sequence joins TRBV18 and TRBJ2-3; TRBD2 matches at 10 bases. CDR3 protein: CASSPQRGGQGTQYF. The CDR3 nucleotides are TGTGCCAGCTCACCCCAGCGGGGGGGCCAGGGTACGCAGTATTTT. Filled out from reference TRBV18 and TRBJ2-3, the complete variable domain reads NAGVMQNPRHLVRRRGQEARLRCSPMKGHSHVYWYRQLPEEGLKFMVYLQKENIIDESGMPKERFSAEFPKEGPSILRIQQVVRGDSAAYFCASSPQRGGQGTQYFGPGTRLTVL.